This T cell receptor beta chain was sequenced for a study of T cell repertoires in cytomegalovirus infection (dated by TCRdb to between 2017 and 2020). The study in broad terms: Peptide stimulations targeted recently identified HLA-C-restricted CMV epitopes, whose presentation resists viral immunomodulation, together with well-studied HLA-B-restricted epitopes. The HLA type of each donor mattered for the analysis, because public TCR beta signatures pointed to carriage of CMV infection along with the matching HLA type.

Turning to this clonotype: Its antigen is currently not known. Within one base of it there is no much larger clone, and no base qualities were kept.

Instrument on record: Illumina HiSeq 1500. Using fastp trimming at Q25 and MiXCR clonotype assembly, TCRdb reanalyzed the public sequencing data and kept in-frame beta chains. Each CDR3 protein gets just one entry, which takes the most common genes and DNA from the rows behind it. This sample lists about 69,000 distinct CDR3 sequences; 28% were detected once. The ten largest clones represent 59% of the sample. The investigation overall reported the following: The ex vivo response was dominated by HLA-C-restricted CMV-specific TCR beta clonotypes, and the single most frequent clonotype in two of eight donors was supplied by these HLA-C-restricted clonotypes. Carriers of CMV infection plus the relevant HLA type were discriminated by the cumulative frequency of public TCR beta family members in the study cohort and in an independent roughly 370-donor cohort.

What this sample's treatment or condition label stands for: in vitro stimulation with specific CMV peptide epitopes to enrich CMV-specific T cells. The germline V gene (reference sequence) supplies CDR1 LNHDA and CDR2 SQIVND. V is clipped by 3 bases and J by 1 base, and the sequence between their germline boundaries is 12 bases long. There are 15 amino acids in the CDR3, from cysteine to phenylalanine inclusive. Only the CDR3 region is kept as DNA, spanning 45 bases read in frame from base 1. Recombination connected TRBV19 to TRBJ1-2, and the D gene may be TRBD1, 6 bases matching. The specimen was CD8+ T cells from cultured PBMCs, collected from culture after CMV antigen stimulation. The TCR originated in a human donor in good health (CMV status not recorded). Some clones in this sample may be carry-over from other donors' samples. The CDR3 is CASSMPRDINYGYTF. The DNA reads as follows: TGTGCCAGTAGTATGCCACGGGACATTAACTATGGCTACACCTTC.